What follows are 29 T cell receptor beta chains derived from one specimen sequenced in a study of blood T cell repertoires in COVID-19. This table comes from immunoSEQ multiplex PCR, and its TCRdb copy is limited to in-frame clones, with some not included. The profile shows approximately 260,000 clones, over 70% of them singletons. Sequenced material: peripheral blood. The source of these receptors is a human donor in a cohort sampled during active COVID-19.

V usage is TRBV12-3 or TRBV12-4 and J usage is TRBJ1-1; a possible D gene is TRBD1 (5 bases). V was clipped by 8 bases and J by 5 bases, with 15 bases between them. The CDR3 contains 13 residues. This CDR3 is CASGARAGTEAFF. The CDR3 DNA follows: TGTGCCAGCGGGGCCCGAGCGGGGACTGAAGCTTTCTTT.

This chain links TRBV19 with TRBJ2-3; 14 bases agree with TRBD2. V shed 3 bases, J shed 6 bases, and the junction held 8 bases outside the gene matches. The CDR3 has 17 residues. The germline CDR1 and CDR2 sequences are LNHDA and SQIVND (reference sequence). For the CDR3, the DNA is TGTGCCAGTAGTATGACTAGCGGGAGGGCGTTTTCGGATACGCAGTATTTT. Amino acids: CASSMTSGRAFSDTQYF.

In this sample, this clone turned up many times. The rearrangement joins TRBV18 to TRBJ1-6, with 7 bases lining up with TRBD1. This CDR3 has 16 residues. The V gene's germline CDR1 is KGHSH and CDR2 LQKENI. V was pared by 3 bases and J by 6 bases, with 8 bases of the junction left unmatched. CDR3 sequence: CASSPFRGTANSPLHF. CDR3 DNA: TGTGCCAGCTCACCCTTCCGGGGGACAGCTAATTCACCCCTCCACTTT.

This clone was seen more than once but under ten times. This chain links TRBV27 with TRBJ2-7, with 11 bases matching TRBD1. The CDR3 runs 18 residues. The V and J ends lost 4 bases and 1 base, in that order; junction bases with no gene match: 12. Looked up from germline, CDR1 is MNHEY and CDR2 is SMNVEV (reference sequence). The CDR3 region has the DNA TGTGCCAGCAGTTACAAAGACCCCGGGACAGGGGGATCCTACGAGCAGTACTTC. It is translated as CASSYKDPGTGGSYEQYF.

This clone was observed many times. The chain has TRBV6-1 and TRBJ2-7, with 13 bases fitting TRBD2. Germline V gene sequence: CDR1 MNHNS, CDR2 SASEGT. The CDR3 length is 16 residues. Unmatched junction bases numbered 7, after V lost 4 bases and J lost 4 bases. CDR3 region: CASSARTSGGRYEQYF. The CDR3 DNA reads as TGTGCCAGCAGTGCCAGGACTAGCGGGGGTCGTTACGAGCAGTACTTC.

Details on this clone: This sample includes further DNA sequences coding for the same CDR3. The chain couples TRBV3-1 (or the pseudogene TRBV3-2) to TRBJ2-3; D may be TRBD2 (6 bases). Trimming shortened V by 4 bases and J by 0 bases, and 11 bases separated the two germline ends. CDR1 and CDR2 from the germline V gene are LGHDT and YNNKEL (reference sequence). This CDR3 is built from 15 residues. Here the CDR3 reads CASSPTGTSTDTQYF. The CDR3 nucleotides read TGTGCCAGCAGCCCGACCGGGACTAGCACAGATACGCAGTATTTT.

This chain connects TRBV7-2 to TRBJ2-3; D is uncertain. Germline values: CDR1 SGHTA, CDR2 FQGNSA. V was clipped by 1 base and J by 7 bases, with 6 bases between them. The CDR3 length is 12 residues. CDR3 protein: CASSLDSYTQYF. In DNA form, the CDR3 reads TGTGCCAGCAGCTTAGACAGCTATACGCAGTATTTT.

CDR3 region: CASSLGSQGARYNEQFF. The CDR3 DNA sequence: TGCGCCAGCAGCTTGGGGTCGCAGGGGGCTAGGTACAATGAGCAGTTCTTC. The chain joins TRBV5-1 to TRBJ2-1; TRBD1 aligns across 8 bases. Germline CDR1 SGHRS, CDR2 YFSETQ. Germline trimming cut 0 bases from V and 4 bases from J; bases unmatched to any gene: 9. This CDR3 is 17 amino acids long.

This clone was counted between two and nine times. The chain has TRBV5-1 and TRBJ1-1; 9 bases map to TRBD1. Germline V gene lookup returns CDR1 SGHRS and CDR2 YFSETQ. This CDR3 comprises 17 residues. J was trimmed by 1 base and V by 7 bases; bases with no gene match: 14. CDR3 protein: CASFPPYRGRGNTEAFF. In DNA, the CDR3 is TGCGCCAGCTTCCCCCCTTACAGGGGGCGGGGGAACACTGAAGCTTTCTTT.

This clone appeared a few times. CDR3 protein: CASSQVDSLGQFF. The CDR3, as DNA: TGTGCCAGCAGCCAAGTGGACAGCCTCGGGCAGTTCTTC. V is TRBV4-2 and J is TRBJ2-1; tentatively, D is TRBD1 (6 bases). The CDR3 has 13 amino acids. Per the germline V gene, CDR1 is LGHNA and CDR2 is YNFKEQ. V lost 1 base and J lost 12, with 13 bases in between.

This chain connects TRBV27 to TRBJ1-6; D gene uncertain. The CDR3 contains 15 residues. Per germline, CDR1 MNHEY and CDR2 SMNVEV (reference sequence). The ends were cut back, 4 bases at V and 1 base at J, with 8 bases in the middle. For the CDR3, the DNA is TGTGCCAGCAGTTCGGAACAGTCCTATAATTCACCCCTCCACTTT. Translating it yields CASSSEQSYNSPLHF.

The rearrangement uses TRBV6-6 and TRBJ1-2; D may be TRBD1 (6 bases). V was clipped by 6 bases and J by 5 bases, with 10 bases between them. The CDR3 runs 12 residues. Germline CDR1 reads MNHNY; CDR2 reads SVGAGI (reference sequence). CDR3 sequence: CASRPTGYGYTF. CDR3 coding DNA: TGTGCCAGCAGACCGACAGGATATGGCTACACCTTC.

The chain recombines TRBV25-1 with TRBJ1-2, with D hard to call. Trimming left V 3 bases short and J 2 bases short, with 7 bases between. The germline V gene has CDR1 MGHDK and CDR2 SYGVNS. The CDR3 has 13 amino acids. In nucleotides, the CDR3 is TGTGCCAGCAGTGACGGGAGGAACTATGGCTACACCTTC. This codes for CASSDGRNYGYTF.

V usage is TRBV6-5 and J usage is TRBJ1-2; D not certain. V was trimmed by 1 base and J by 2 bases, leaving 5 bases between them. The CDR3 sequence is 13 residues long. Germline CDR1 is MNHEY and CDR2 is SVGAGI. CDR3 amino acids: CASSYFRNYGYTF. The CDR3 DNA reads TGTGCCAGCAGTTACTTTCGGAACTATGGCTACACCTTC.

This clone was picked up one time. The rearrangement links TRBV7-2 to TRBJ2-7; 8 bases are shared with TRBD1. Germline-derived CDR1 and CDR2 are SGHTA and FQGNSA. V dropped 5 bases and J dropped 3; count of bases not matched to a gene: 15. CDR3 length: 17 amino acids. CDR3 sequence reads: CASSTHSKRTGNYEQYF. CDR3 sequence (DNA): TGTGCCAGCAGCACACACTCAAAAAGGACAGGGAACTACGAGCAGTACTTC.

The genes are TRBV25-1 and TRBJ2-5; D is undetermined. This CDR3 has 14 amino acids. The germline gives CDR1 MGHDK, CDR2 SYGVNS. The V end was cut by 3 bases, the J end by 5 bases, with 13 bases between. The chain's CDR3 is CASSDPAGGETQYF. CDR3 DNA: TGTGCCAGCAGTGACCCTGCAGGTGGGGAGACCCAGTACTTC.

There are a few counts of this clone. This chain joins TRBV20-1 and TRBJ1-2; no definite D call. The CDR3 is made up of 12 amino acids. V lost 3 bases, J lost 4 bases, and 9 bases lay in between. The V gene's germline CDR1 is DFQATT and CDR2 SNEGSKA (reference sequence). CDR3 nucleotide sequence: TGCAGTGCTAGTGTCCTTCCCTATGGCTACACCTTC. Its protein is CSASVLPYGYTF.

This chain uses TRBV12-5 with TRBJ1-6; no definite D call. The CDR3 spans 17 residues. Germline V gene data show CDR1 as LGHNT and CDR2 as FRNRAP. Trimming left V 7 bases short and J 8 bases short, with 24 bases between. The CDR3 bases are TGTGCTAGTGCCGGTTTCCCGAGACGTAAAAGCGATTCACCCCTCCACTTT. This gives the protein CASAGFPRRKSDSPLHF.

CDR3 loop: CAIRGGTSGTQYF. CDR3 bases: TGTGCCATCAGAGGTGGGACTAGCGGGACCCAGTACTTC. The chain combines TRBV10-3 with TRBJ2-5; 11 bases map to TRBD2. The germline gives CDR1 ENHRY, CDR2 SYGVKD. CDR3 length: 13 residues. Trimming at V came to 6 bases and at J to 7 bases, leaving 4 bases not matched to a gene.

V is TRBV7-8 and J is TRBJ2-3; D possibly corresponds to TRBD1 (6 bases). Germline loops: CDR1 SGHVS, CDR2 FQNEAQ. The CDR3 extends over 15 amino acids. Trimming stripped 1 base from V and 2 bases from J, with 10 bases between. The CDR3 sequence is CASSLGYRDTDTQYF. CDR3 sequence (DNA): TGTGCCAGCAGCTTAGGTTACAGGGACACAGATACGCAGTATTTT.

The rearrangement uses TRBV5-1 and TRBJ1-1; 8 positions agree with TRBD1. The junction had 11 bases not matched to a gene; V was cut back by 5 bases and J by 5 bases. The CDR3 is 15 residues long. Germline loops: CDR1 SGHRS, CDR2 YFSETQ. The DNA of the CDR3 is TGCGCCAGCAGGCGTCAGGGGGCGCCAAGTACTGAAGCTTTCTTT. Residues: CASRRQGAPSTEAFF.

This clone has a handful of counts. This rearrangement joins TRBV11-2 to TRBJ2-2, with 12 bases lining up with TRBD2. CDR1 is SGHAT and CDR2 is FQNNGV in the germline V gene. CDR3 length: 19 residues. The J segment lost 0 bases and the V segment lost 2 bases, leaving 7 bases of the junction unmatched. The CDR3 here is CASSLPTSGRISNTGELFF. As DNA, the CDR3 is TGTGCCAGCAGCTTACCCACTAGCGGGAGGATTTCGAACACCGGGGAGCTGTTTTTT.

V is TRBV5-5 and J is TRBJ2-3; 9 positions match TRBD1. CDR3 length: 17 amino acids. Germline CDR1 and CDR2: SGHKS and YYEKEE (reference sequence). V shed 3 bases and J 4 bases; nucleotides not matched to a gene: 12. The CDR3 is CASSSRWTGESPDTQYF. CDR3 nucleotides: TGTGCCAGCAGCTCTCGTTGGACAGGGGAAAGTCCAGATACGCAGTATTTT.

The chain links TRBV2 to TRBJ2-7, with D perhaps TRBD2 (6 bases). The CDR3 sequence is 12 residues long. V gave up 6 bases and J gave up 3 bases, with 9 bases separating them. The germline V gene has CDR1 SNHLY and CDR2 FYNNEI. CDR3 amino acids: CASRLAGYEQYF. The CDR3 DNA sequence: TGTGCCAGCAGACTAGCAGGCTACGAGCAGTACTTC. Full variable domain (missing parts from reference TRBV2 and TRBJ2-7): EPEVTQTPSHQVTQMGQEVILRCVPISNHLYFYWYRQILGQKVEFLVSFYNNEISEKSEIFDDQFSVERPDGSNFTLKIRSTKLEDSAMYFCASRLAGYEQYFGPGTRLTVT.

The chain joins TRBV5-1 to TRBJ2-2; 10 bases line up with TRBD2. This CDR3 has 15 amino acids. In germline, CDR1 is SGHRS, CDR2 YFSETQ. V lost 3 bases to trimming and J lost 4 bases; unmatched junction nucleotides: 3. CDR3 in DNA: TGCGCCAGCAGCTCACGACTAGCGGGCACCGGGGAGCTGTTTTTT. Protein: CASSSRLAGTGELFF.

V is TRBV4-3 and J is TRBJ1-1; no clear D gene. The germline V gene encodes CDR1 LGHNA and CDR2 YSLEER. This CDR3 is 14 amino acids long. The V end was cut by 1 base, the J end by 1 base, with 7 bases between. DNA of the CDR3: TGCGCCAGCAGCCAAGGGGCCACGAACACTGAAGCTTTCTTT. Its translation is CASSQGATNTEAFF.

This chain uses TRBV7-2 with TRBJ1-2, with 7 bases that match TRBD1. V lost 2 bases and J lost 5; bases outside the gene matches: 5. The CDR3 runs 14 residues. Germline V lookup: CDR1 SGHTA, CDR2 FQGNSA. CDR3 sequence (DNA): TGTGCCAGCAGCTTACTAGAGGGGGCTTATGGCTACACCTTC. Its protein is CASSLLEGAYGYTF.

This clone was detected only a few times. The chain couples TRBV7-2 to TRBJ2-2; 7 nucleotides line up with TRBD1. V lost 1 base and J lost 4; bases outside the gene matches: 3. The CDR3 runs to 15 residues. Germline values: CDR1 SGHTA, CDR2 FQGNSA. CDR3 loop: CASSLEGALTGELFF. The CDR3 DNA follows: TGTGCCAGCAGCTTAGAGGGGGCGCTCACCGGGGAGCTGTTTTTT.

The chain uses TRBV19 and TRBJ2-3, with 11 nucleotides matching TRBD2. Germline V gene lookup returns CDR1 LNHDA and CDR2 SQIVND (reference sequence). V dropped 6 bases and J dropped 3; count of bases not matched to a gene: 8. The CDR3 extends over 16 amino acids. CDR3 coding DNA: TGTGCCAGTAGGGCTAGCGGGGGGCTTGGGACAGATACGCAGTATTTT. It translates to CASRASGGLGTDTQYF.